Each of the 30 T cell receptor beta chains below was sequenced from the same sample in a study of cytomegalovirus exposure and HLA in healthy donors. The PCR ran on 60 Vbeta and 13 Jbeta primers. Libraries were prepared by immunoSEQ multiplex PCR; TCRdb keeps only in-frame clonotypes and omits some of them. This sample has 150,000 to 250,000 clones, with just over 75% found just once. The sample taken for sequencing was PBMCs. Every receptor here comes from a man younger than 45 in good health and CMV-seronegative.

V usage is TRBV2 and J usage is TRBJ1-1, with 8 bases that match TRBD1. The length of the CDR3 is 15 residues. Losses at the gene ends were 7 bases for V and 5 bases for J; bases not matched to a gene: 12. Germline V gene sequence: CDR1 SNHLY, CDR2 FYNNEI. Here the CDR3 reads CASTVAGGGRTEAFF. The CDR3 DNA follows: TGTGCCAGCACCGTCGCAGGGGGCGGTAGAACTGAAGCTTTCTTT.

V gene TRBV9 combines with J gene TRBJ1-2; a possible D gene is TRBD1 (5 bases). CDR3 size: 15 residues. CDR1 and CDR2 from the germline V gene are SGDLS and YYNGEE. The ends were cut back, 0 bases at V and 8 bases at J, with 17 bases in the middle. The DNA for the CDR3 is TGTGCCAGCAGCGTAGCCATGGACAAGCTGGCCGGCTACACCTTC. Translated: CASSVAMDKLAGYTF. The entire variable domain, with the rest obtained from reference TRBV9 and TRBJ1-2, is as follows: DSGVTQTPKHLITATGQRVTLRCSPRSGDLSVYWYQQSLDQGLQFLIQYYNGEERAKGNILERFSAQQFPDLHSELNLSSLELGDSALYFCASSVAMDKLAGYTFGSGTRLTVV.

The chain joins TRBV7-9 to TRBJ1-1; weak D call: TRBD1 (6 bases). Trimming took 5 bases from V and 4 from J, leaving 20 bases between them. Germline V gene sequence: CDR1 SEHNR, CDR2 FQNEAQ (reference sequence). The CDR3 loop spans 16 amino acids. Here the CDR3 reads CASSLTTGLSGTEAFF. The DNA for the CDR3 is TGTGCCAGCAGCCTTACGACAGGCCTCAGTGGCACTGAAGCTTTCTTT.

A few counts support this clone. V usage is TRBV5-1 and J usage is TRBJ1-2, with D perhaps matching TRBD1 (5 bases). The germline V gene encodes CDR1 SGHRS and CDR2 YFSETQ. Trimming shortened V by 6 bases and J by 4 bases, and 28 bases separated the two germline ends. This CDR3 is built from 18 residues. CDR3 protein: CASNSGVDKTQLAYGYTF. The CDR3 DNA sequence: TGCGCCAGCAATAGTGGTGTGGACAAGACTCAACTTGCCTATGGCTACACCTTC.

This clone was seen just once. The chain joins TRBV6-5 to TRBJ2-5, with 10 bases lining up with TRBD2. Unmatched junction bases numbered 7, after V lost 2 bases and J lost 4 bases. The CDR3 is made up of 16 amino acids. CDR1 is MNHEY and CDR2 is SVGAGI in the germline V gene. CDR3 sequence: CASSYPAGGPPETQYF. The CDR3 DNA follows: TGTGCCAGCAGTTACCCAGCGGGAGGGCCCCCAGAGACCCAGTACTTC.

The chain is built from TRBV10-2 and TRBJ2-5, with D maybe TRBD2 (6 bases). This CDR3 contains 16 residues. V dropped 3 bases and J dropped 2 bases, with 16 bases sitting between them. Per germline, CDR1 WSHSY and CDR2 SAAADI. CDR3 region: CASSERAGIGQETQYF. Here the CDR3 DNA reads TGCGCCAGCAGTGAACGGGCGGGGATAGGGCAAGAGACCCAGTACTTC.

The chain links TRBV5-6 to TRBJ2-7; 12 nucleotides line up with TRBD1. The germline CDR1 and CDR2 sequences are SGHDT and YYEEEE. The CDR3 loop spans 16 amino acids. The V segment lost 1 base and the J segment 6 bases; nucleotides outside the gene matches: 8. The CDR3 loop reads CASSLPGQGALGEQYF. The CDR3 DNA is TGTGCCAGCAGCTTGCCGGGACAGGGGGCACTCGGCGAGCAGTACTTC.

Details on this clone: In the same sample, other DNA sequences code for this CDR3. The genes are TRBV6-1 and TRBJ2-7; 8 bases agree with TRBD1. The CDR3 spans 13 residues. Germline V gives CDR1 MNHNS, CDR2 SASEGT. V was clipped by 4 bases and J by 3 bases; unmatched bases: 2. CDR3 region: CASSVDRGYEQYF. CDR3 nucleotides: TGTGCCAGCAGTGTAGACAGGGGCTACGAGCAGTACTTC.

The genes are TRBV6-5 and TRBJ2-7; D gene ambiguous. V dropped 4 bases and J dropped 2 bases, with 12 bases sitting between them. CDR1 and CDR2 (germline): MNHEY, SVGAGI. This CDR3 is built from 14 residues. The CDR3 coding sequence is TGTGCCAGCAGTTCCCCCAGAGGTACCTACGAGCAGTACTTC. Protein product: CASSSPRGTYEQYF.

This chain connects TRBV27 to TRBJ1-1; a weak D match, TRBD1 (6 bases). This CDR3 comprises 14 residues. Germline V gives CDR1 MNHEY, CDR2 SMNVEV (reference sequence). V shed 5 bases and J shed 1 base, with 11 bases lying between them. The CDR3 spells CASSRQVANTEAFF. The CDR3 bases are TGTGCCAGCAGTCGACAGGTTGCGAACACTGAAGCTTTCTTT.

V usage is TRBV14 and J usage is TRBJ2-1; tentative D call: TRBD2 (5 bases). There are 15 residues in the CDR3. V dropped 4 bases and J dropped 4 bases, with 14 bases sitting between them. Germline V CDR1 and CDR2: SGHDN, FVKESK. The CDR3 DNA is TGTGCCAGCAGCCCCAGAGGGTACGGATACAATGAGCAGTTCTTC. It specifies CASSPRGYGYNEQFF.

The V and J genes are TRBV19 and TRBJ1-1, with 8 positions matching TRBD1. V shed 5 bases and J 3 bases; nucleotides not matched to a gene: 11. CDR1 LNHDA and CDR2 SQIVND come from the germline V gene (reference sequence). The CDR3 totals 16 residues. DNA for the CDR3: TGTGCCAGTAGTCCTGGACAGGGATTCTTGTACACTGAAGCTTTCTTT. Translation: CASSPGQGFLYTEAFF.

The V and J genes are TRBV18 and TRBJ1-1, with D tentatively TRBD1 (5 bases). This CDR3 is 14 amino acids long. Trimming removed 5 bases from V and 3 bases from J, with 13 bases in between. CDR1 is KGHSH, CDR2 LQKENI, per germline. CDR3 amino acids: CASSSTKGDTEAFF. In DNA form, the CDR3 reads TGTGCCAGCTCATCGACCAAAGGGGACACTGAAGCTTTCTTT.

This chain joins TRBV7-3 and TRBJ2-1; tentatively, D is TRBD2 (6 bases). Germline V CDR1 and CDR2: SGHTA, FQGTGA. The CDR3 is 14 residues long. Trimming cost V 8 bases and J 5 bases, with 16 bases left between them. For the CDR3, the DNA is TGTGCCAGCTCTAGTGGGACTGTTAACAATGAGCAGTTCTTC. Its protein is CASSSGTVNNEQFF.

A single count supports this clone. J is TRBJ1-1 and V is TRBV2, with D possibly matching TRBD1 (5 bases). In germline, CDR1 is SNHLY, CDR2 FYNNEI. Trimming cost V 8 bases and J 4 bases, with 20 bases left between them. The CDR3 length is 15 residues. CDR3 sequence (DNA): TGTGCCAGCCGCCTAAATTTCGGGGGGACCACTGAAGCTTTCTTT. Protein product: CASRLNFGGTTEAFF.

In DNA form, the CDR3 reads TGTGCCAGCTCAACAGGCTTTGGAAACACCATATATTTT. This gives the protein CASSTGFGNTIYF. The V and J genes are TRBV18 and TRBJ1-3, with a weak D call TRBD1 (5 bases). Germline CDR1 is KGHSH and CDR2 is LQKENI. The CDR3 consists of 13 residues. V was trimmed by 5 bases and J by 3 bases, leaving 8 bases between them.

The chain carries TRBV28 and TRBJ1-5; D possibly corresponds to TRBD1 (6 bases). With 6 bases removed from V and 2 bases from J, the gap between germline ends came to 14 bases. Germline assignment: CDR1 MDHEN and CDR2 SYDVKM. This CDR3 comprises 15 residues. The CDR3 loop is CASRLRQAGNQPQHF. The CDR3 region has the DNA TGTGCCAGCAGACTAAGACAGGCGGGCAATCAGCCCCAGCATTTT.

V and J are TRBV19 and TRBJ2-7, with 8 bases lining up with TRBD1. V shed 8 bases, J shed 1 base, and the junction held 7 bases outside the gene matches. This CDR3 is built from 14 residues. The germline CDR1 and CDR2 sequences are LNHDA and SQIVND (reference sequence). The CDR3 sequence: CASHRDRRSYEQYF. The CDR3 DNA follows: TGTGCCAGTCACCGGGACAGGCGATCCTACGAGCAGTACTTC.

The rearrangement links TRBV11-2 to TRBJ1-2, with a possible D match to TRBD1 (6 bases). CDR1 SGHAT and CDR2 FQNNGV come from the germline V gene. The CDR3 sequence is 13 residues long. The ends were cut back, 5 bases at V and 3 bases at J, with 10 bases in the middle. CDR3 amino acids: CASSRRQDYGYTF. CDR3 nucleotides: TGTGCCAGCAGCCGACGACAGGACTATGGCTACACCTTC.

In its sample, this clone was seen a few times. This chain links TRBV6-1 with TRBJ1-5, with TRBD1 as a possible D gene (6 bases). V was trimmed by 6 bases and J by 0 bases, leaving 12 bases between them. The CDR3 sequence is 15 residues long. Germline lookup yields CDR1 MNHNS and CDR2 SASEGT. This CDR3 reads CASRGGDYSNQPQHF. In nucleotides, the CDR3 is TGTGCCAGCAGAGGGGGAGACTATAGCAATCAGCCCCAGCATTTT.

V and J are TRBV2 and TRBJ2-2; 7 bases are shared with TRBD2. The CDR3 consists of 15 residues. After removal of 6 bases from V and 7 bases from J, the junction contained 11 bases not matched to a gene. Germline V gene sequence: CDR1 SNHLY, CDR2 FYNNEI. CDR3: CASRETSSNSGELFF. For the CDR3, the DNA is TGTGCCAGCAGGGAGACTAGCAGTAATAGCGGGGAGCTGTTTTTT.

The rearrangement links TRBV11-3 to TRBJ1-1; D call uncertain. This CDR3 has 15 amino acids. The V gene's germline CDR1 is SGHNT and CDR2 YENEEA. The V gene lost 0 bases and the J gene lost 4 bases, with 12 bases spanning the gap. The CDR3 region is CASSLDPGAGTEAFF. CDR3 DNA sequence: TGTGCCAGCAGCTTAGACCCGGGTGCGGGCACTGAAGCTTTCTTT.

The rearrangement links TRBV6-1 to TRBJ2-5; 7 bases are a match to TRBD1. The DNA end lines up better with TRBJ2-7; the J call may be wrong. The CDR3 spans 11 residues. CDR1 is MNHNS, CDR2 SASEGT, per germline. The CDR3 spells CASSRTGEQYF. The CDR3, as DNA: TGTGCCAGCAGTCGGACAGGCGAGCAGTACTTC.

The gene calls are TRBV7-9 and TRBJ2-1, with 9 bases that match TRBD1. The V gene end was trimmed by 5 bases and the J gene end by 0 bases; junction bases not matched to a gene: 2. This CDR3 comprises 15 residues. Looked up from germline, CDR1 is SEHNR and CDR2 is FQNEAQ (reference sequence). This CDR3 is CASSPGQGSYNEQFF. In nucleotides, the CDR3 is TGTGCCAGCAGCCCGGGACAGGGCTCCTACAATGAGCAGTTCTTC.

The rearrangement uses TRBV7-9 and TRBJ2-1; D call uncertain. V was trimmed by 5 bases and J by 8 bases, leaving 10 bases between them. CDR1 is SEHNR and CDR2 is FQNEAQ in the germline V gene (reference sequence). The CDR3 has 12 residues. The chain's CDR3 is CASSVHRDEQFF. The DNA of the CDR3 is TGTGCCAGCAGCGTCCATCGAGATGAGCAGTTCTTC.

This clone was seen only a few times. Here the CDR3 DNA reads TGTGCCAGCAGCTTCAGGGGCAATGAGCAGTTCTTC. It encodes CASSFRGNEQFF. The chain has TRBV7-6 and TRBJ2-1; weak D call: TRBD1 (6 bases). The V end was cut by 3 bases, the J end by 6 bases, with 6 bases between. CDR1 and CDR2 from the germline V gene are SGHVS and FNYEAQ. The CDR3 is 12 amino acids.

About this clone itself: Other DNA variants within this sample encode the same CDR3. The CDR3 region is CASSPSTDTQYF. The CDR3 DNA sequence: TGTGCCAGCAGTCCAAGCACAGATACGCAGTATTTT. The chain recombines TRBV11-2 with TRBJ2-3; D call uncertain. The CDR3 extends over 12 amino acids. V was clipped by 6 bases and J by 0 bases, with 4 bases between them. Per germline, CDR1 SGHAT and CDR2 FQNNGV. The complete variable domain, with remaining parts taken from reference TRBV11-2 and TRBJ2-3, reads EAGVAQSPRYKIIEKRQSVAFWCNPISGHATLYWYQQILGQGPKLLIQFQNNGVVDDSQLPKDRFSAERLKGVDSTLKIQPAKLEDSAVYLCASSPSTDTQYFGPGTRLTVL.

The chain employs TRBV7-9 and TRBJ2-7, with 12 bases matching TRBD1. This CDR3 is built from 19 residues. Germline V gene data show CDR1 as SEHNR and CDR2 as FQNEAQ (reference sequence). Germline trimming cut 5 bases from V and 2 bases from J; bases unmatched to any gene: 16. Written as DNA, the CDR3 is TGTGCCAGCAGCCCCCCGCCGGGACAGGGGGCTGGAGGGGCCTACGAGCAGTACTTC. Protein: CASSPPPGQGAGGAYEQYF.

In this sample, this clone turned up a few times. The rearrangement links TRBV29-1 to TRBJ2-1; weak D call: TRBD2 (5 bases). The CDR3 runs to 15 residues. The germline V gene encodes CDR1 SQVTM and CDR2 ANQGSEA. Trimming removed 1 base from V and 5 bases from J, with 15 bases in between. CDR3 in amino acids: CSVEGPLASHNEQFF. CDR3 DNA sequence: TGCAGCGTTGAAGGCCCTTTAGCGTCACACAATGAGCAGTTCTTC.

This chain connects TRBV6-5 to TRBJ1-2; perhaps TRBD1 as D (5 bases). The CDR3 totals 15 residues. CDR1 and CDR2 from the germline V gene are MNHEY and SVGAGI. The V gene lost 4 bases and the J gene lost 4 bases, with 16 bases spanning the gap. The CDR3 loop is CASSLRGAGSYGYTF. The DNA for the CDR3 is TGTGCCAGCAGTTTGCGGGGCGCGGGGAGCTATGGCTACACCTTC.